Each of the 5 T cell receptor beta chains below was sequenced from the same sample in a study of regulatory T cells in long-lasting Graves disease. Researchers made TCR beta libraries by using iRepertoire HTBI primers and running Arm-PCR on CDR3 regions. Using its own MiXCR run on the multiplex PCR reads, TCRdb lists one record per CDR3 protein. The data show a few hundred thousand distinct CDR3 sequences, with about 11% seen just once and around 18% held by the top ten. Time point of the sample: newly diagnosed GD, antithyroid drugs for less than 3 months. Preparation of the TCR library used RNA extracted from PBMCs. The data also belong to a second study, concerning T cells in Graves' hyperthyroidism and ophthalmopathy.

Sequenced material: peripheral blood mononuclear cells (PBMCs), taken at new diagnosis, from a patient treated with antithyroid drugs. The receptors were sampled from a woman aged 18-29 years with Graves disease.

This clonotype occurred many times. V and J are TRBV7-8 and TRBJ1-2, with TRBD1 identical over 9 bases. The CDR3 extends over 15 amino acids. The V gene end was trimmed by 5 bases and the J gene end by 3 bases; junction bases not matched to a gene: 7. Germline V gene sequence: CDR1 SGHVS, CDR2 FQNEAQ. The CDR3 DNA reads as TGTGCCAGCAGCCGGAATACAGGGGGCGACTATGGCTACACCTTC. Protein: CASSRNTGGDYGYTF.

This clonotype was counted many times. This rearrangement joins TRBV5-6 to TRBJ1-1; D uncertain. Trimming removed 1 base from V and 7 bases from J, with 26 bases in between. The CDR3 has 18 residues. Germline CDR1 reads SGHDT; CDR2 reads YYEEEE. CDR3 residues: CASSLSAGRMGLNYEAFF. In DNA form, the CDR3 reads TGTGCCAGCAGCTTGTCGGCAGGTCGCATGGGTTTAAACTATGAAGCTTTCTTT.

This clonotype was counted many times. The gene calls are TRBV12-3 or TRBV12-4 and TRBJ1-6; TRBD1 aligns across 12 bases. V lost 4 bases, J lost 12 bases, and 4 bases stayed unmatched. The CDR3 consists of 14 residues. This chain's CDR3 is CASSSGTGGIPLHF. The CDR3 DNA sequence: TGTGCCAGCAGTTCCGGGACAGGGGGCATACCCCTCCACTTT.

This clonotype was counted many times. V and J are TRBV20-1 and TRBJ2-1; the D is unclear. With 3 bases removed from V and 1 base from J, the gap between germline ends came to 13 bases. There are 15 residues in the CDR3. Germline V gene lookup returns CDR1 DFQATT and CDR2 SNEGSKA (reference sequence). The CDR3 coding sequence is TGCAGTGCTAGGGAAACCTTCTGGTCCTACAATGAGCAGTTCTTC. Its protein product is CSARETFWSYNEQFF.

This clonotype was detected many times. The CDR3 is CAWQRGESGTQYF. Here the CDR3 DNA reads TGTGCCTGGCAAAGAGGAGAGTCGGGAACGCAGTATTTT. This rearrangement joins TRBV30 to TRBJ2-3; D possibly corresponds to TRBD2 (5 bases). The length of the CDR3 is 13 residues. Trimming stripped 5 bases from V and 9 bases from J, with 18 bases between. From germline, CDR1 is GTSNPN and CDR2 SVGIG (reference sequence).